Presented here are 21 T cell receptor beta chains from one specimen sequenced in a study of monozygotic twins with inflammatory bowel disease. With the 5' RACE reads reprocessed, TCRdb shows one record per CDR3 protein and no DNA. The listing contains about 300,000 distinct CDR3 sequences. The sequencing sample was made of blood. These receptors came from a human donor with ulcerative colitis or Crohn's disease, or a healthy co-twin of an affected twin (not recorded which).

The chain couples TRBV6-2 or TRBV6-3 to TRBJ2-1; no DNA is available, so the TRBD2 call from TCRdb remains unchecked. The CDR3 totals 14 residues. CDR1 and CDR2 from the germline V gene are MNHEY and SVGEGT. This chain's CDR3 is CASSPSGRSNEQFF.

The CDR3 reads CASRRQGAPDTQYF. V usage is TRBV27 and J usage is TRBJ2-3; TCRdb selects TRBD1, and the lack of DNA leaves this call unchecked. The CDR3 has 14 residues. Germline CDR1 and CDR2: MNHEY and SMNVEV (reference sequence).

This chain connects TRBV11-2 to TRBJ2-4; TCRdb's D call of TRBD2 is untestable without DNA. The CDR3 has 18 amino acids. CDR1 and CDR2 from the germline V gene are SGHAT and FQNNGV. This CDR3 is CASSLVSHSGGPLNIQYF. Filled out from reference TRBV11-2 and TRBJ2-4, the complete variable domain reads EAGVAQSPRYKIIEKRQSVAFWCNPISGHATLYWYQQILGQGPKLLIQFQNNGVVDDSQLPKDRFSAERLKGVDSTLKIQPAKLEDSAVYLCASSLVSHSGGPLNIQYFGAGTRLSVL.

The V call is TRBV7-6, the J call TRBJ1-2. The germline V gene has CDR1 SGHVS and CDR2 FNYEAQ. The CDR3 runs to 14 residues. CDR3 loop: CASSPSGENYGYTF.

This chain links TRBV6-1 with TRBJ2-5; TCRdb outputs TRBD1, but without DNA this stays unchecked. The CDR3 is made up of 14 amino acids. CDR1 is MNHNS, CDR2 SASEGT, per germline. The CDR3 protein is CASSGDRGVKTQYF.

The rearrangement uses TRBV6-2 or TRBV6-3 and TRBJ1-1; TCRdb returns TRBD1, unconfirmable since there is no DNA. CDR1 is MNHEY and CDR2 is SVGEGT in the germline V gene. The length of the CDR3 is 14 residues. The chain's CDR3 is CASMTKGISGRTFF.

The chain joins TRBV10-3 to TRBJ2-1; as DNA is missing, the TRBD2 call by TCRdb cannot be tested. This CDR3 contains 16 residues. Germline V gene sequence: CDR1 ENHRY, CDR2 SYGVKD. This CDR3 is CAIRGYASGRNNEQFF.

The chain recombines TRBV6-1 with TRBJ2-7; TCRdb indicates TRBD2, and absent DNA this call remains unverified. The CDR3 runs 14 residues. From germline, CDR1 is MNHNS and CDR2 SASEGT. Here the CDR3 reads CASTLAGNFDEQYF.

The V call is TRBV18, the J call TRBJ1-5; lacking DNA, the TRBD1 call made by TCRdb goes unchecked. The germline gives CDR1 KGHSH, CDR2 LQKENI. The CDR3 consists of 17 residues. The CDR3 loop reads CASSPNRGSTGNQPQHF.

CDR3 loop: CASSEQGTSYEQYF. The genes are TRBV5-1 and TRBJ2-7. This CDR3 is 14 amino acids long. The germline V gene encodes CDR1 SGHRS and CDR2 YFSETQ.

This chain's CDR3 is CASSPWTSGGNTQYF. The V and J genes are TRBV7-2 and TRBJ2-3; TCRdb outputs TRBD2, but without DNA this stays unchecked. CDR1 and CDR2 (germline): SGHTA, FQGNSA. CDR3 length: 15 residues. The entire variable domain, with the rest obtained from reference TRBV7-2 and TRBJ2-3, is as follows: GAGVSQSPSNKVTEKGKDVELRCDPISGHTALYWYRQSLGQGLEFLIYFQGNSAPDKSGLPSDRFSAERTGGSVSTLTIQRTQQEDSAVYLCASSPWTSGGNTQYFGPGTRLTVL.

The chain combines TRBV3-1 with TRBJ2-7. Germline V CDR1 and CDR2: LGHDT, YNNKEL (reference sequence). The CDR3 has 11 amino acids. This chain's CDR3 is CSSSLDYEQYF.

This chain joins TRBV6-5 and TRBJ2-7; no DNA is available, so the TRBD1 call from TCRdb remains unchecked. The CDR3 is made up of 15 amino acids. The V gene's germline CDR1 is MNHEY and CDR2 SVGAGI. The CDR3 loop reads CASSYRGQGVYEQYF.

The V and J genes are TRBV9 and TRBJ2-1; with no DNA, the TCRdb D assignment of TRBD2 cannot be verified. The CDR3 totals 15 residues. CDR1 and CDR2 (germline): SGDLS, YYNGEE. The CDR3 loop is CASSEQRVPYNEQFF.

The gene calls are TRBV5-1 and TRBJ2-1; absent DNA, TCRdb's TRBD1 call cannot be checked. Germline V lookup: CDR1 SGHRS, CDR2 YFSETQ. This CDR3 region has 15 residues. CDR3 amino acids: CASSHRGVSYNEQFF.

The chain has TRBV12-3 or TRBV12-4 and TRBJ1-6; with no DNA, the TCRdb D assignment of TRBD1 cannot be verified. There are 14 residues in the CDR3. CDR3: CASTGRGANSPLHF.

V and J are TRBV5-1 and TRBJ2-3; TCRdb's D call, TRBD2, is unchecked because there is no DNA. The CDR3 sequence is 17 residues long. Germline V gene lookup returns CDR1 SGHRS and CDR2 YFSETQ. CDR3 amino acids: CASSLTPASGSTDTQYF.

The genes are TRBV9 and TRBJ2-1. The length of the CDR3 is 15 residues. Germline V gene data show CDR1 as SGDLS and CDR2 as YYNGEE. The CDR3 is CASSVDGVSYNEQFF.

The V call is TRBV6-5, the J call TRBJ1-5. Germline-derived CDR1 and CDR2 are MNHEY and SVGAGI. This CDR3 comprises 14 residues. CDR3 residues: CASSFTGPHQPQHF.

The chain carries TRBV12-3 or TRBV12-4 and TRBJ2-5; TCRdb outputs TRBD2, but without DNA this stays unchecked. The CDR3 is 16 residues long. The CDR3 loop reads CASSLTQLAGSETQYF.

The chain employs TRBV23-1 and TRBJ2-7. TRBV23-1 is marked as an open reading frame, function uncertain. CDR3 length: 13 residues. CDR3 amino acids: CASKVGDSYEQYF.